This TCR beta chain was retrieved from a study of Japanese encephalitis immunity and Zika vaccine responses (dated by TCRdb to the early 2020s). Regarding the complete study: Three 5.0 ug doses of alum-adjuvanted ZPIV were administered to included participants at weeks 0, 4 and 28. The stimulations used peptide pools from ZIKV structural proteins divided into flavivirus-conserved and non-conserved sets, or JEV or YFV peptides that matched the pre-vaccination. Approximately eleven participants were given two doses of JEV vaccine (IXIARO) 28 days apart, two to three months before the first ZPIV dose. TCR repertoires from a few flavivirus-naive individuals were additionally analyzed at weeks 2, 6 and 52 after the start of ZPIV vaccination. The study asked whether earlier vaccination against Japanese encephalitis virus (JEV) or yellow fever virus (YFV) shaped CD4 T cell responses to the Zika vaccine. For TCR sequencing, five to seven representative participants were selected from each pre-vaccination group, and samples were taken at week 0 (after pre-vaccination, before ZPIV) and at week 52. The ZIKV peptides, 15-mers that overlapped by 11 residues, were chosen for containing NetMHCpan/NetMHCII-predicted epitopes with affinity below 50 nM. Before ZPIV, about 12 participants got a single dose of YFV vaccine (YF-VAX), while some 10 participants were flavivirus-naive.

Based on its abundance in the sample, this clonotype is hyperexpanded (1% or more). No much larger clone exists at a distance of one base, and base qualities are not known. Overall results and qualifications from the work: Only a few individuals showed CD8 T cell responses to the ZIKV peptide pools, and those responses were of very low magnitude. Samples grouped by participant and showed no similarity between individuals, suggesting that no public TCRs were detected. In JEV-pre-vaccinated donors, the repertoire richness of CD4 T cells responding to conserved ZIKV epitopes decreased significantly after ZPIV. Sample size limitations prevented peptide-pool deconvolution, so the individual peptides driving cross-reactive responses were not identified. The analysis covered only a subset of trial participants who had three doses and adequate samples, rather than the whole vaccinated cohort. Compared with YFV-pre-vaccinated donors, JEV-pre-vaccinated donors had higher repertoire similarity across time-points and stimulations, indicating that more clonotypes were common to ZIKV and JEV stimulation.

The library was made by 5' RACE. Before sequencing, the TCRbeta libraries were pooled in amounts proportional to the number of cells sorted for each library. Total RNA was extracted from the sorted cells with RNAzol RT, and cDNA was synthesized using an oligo(dT) primer and a template-switching oligo. Using Kapa HiFi, PCR amplified the TCRbeta V-CDR3-J region between a SMARTer oligo primer and a TCRbeta constant-region primer. A second PCR attached Illumina adaptors and sample-specific index barcodes, followed by HighPrep bead cleanup and Bioanalyzer confirmation of a band of roughly 650 bp. Libraries were sequenced on an Illumina MiSeq with 2x151 bp paired-end reads. Per the authors' processing: An in-house Java program demultiplexed the reads, and MiXCR assigned TCRbeta annotations and counted clonotypes. Repertoire overlap was measured with Morisita-Horn indices from the R package vegan, along with UPGMA clustering and Circos plots of recurring clonotypes. Shannon diversity and richness were normalized to the highest possible value given the input cell numbers, yielding values from 0 to 1. CDR3beta sequences were aligned with MUSCLE, distances were computed with SeqinR, and multidimensional scaling was plotted in R. TCRdb's own reprocessing of the public reads used fastp at Q25 and MiXCR and kept productive beta chains. Each entry is one CDR3 protein sequence, shown with its most common DNA and genes. None of the V and J calls come from the authors' own analysis; TCRdb made them. This sample lists about 200 distinct CDR3 sequences; under 14% were detected once. Of the sample, over 30% is held by the ten largest clones.

The CDR3 runs 13 residues from the cysteine to the phenylalanine. Just the 39-base CDR3 DNA is kept, in frame starting at base 1. The junction carries 14 bases between V and J, which are trimmed by 11 bases and 2 bases respectively. PBMCs were labeled with CellTrace CFSE and were cultured for more than 5 days in RPMI containing about 8% human serum plus peptide pools at approximately 1 ug/mL each. On a BD FACSAria, proliferating CD4 T cells were sorted without fixation as live CD56-CD19-CD16-CD3+CD4+ CFSE-low cells. The enrolled adults were healthy and tested seronegative for ZIKV, JEV, YFV, DENV and WNV on microneutralization screening. Samples were obtained from a phase 1, double-blinded, randomized, placebo-controlled trial of an alum-adjuvanted Zika purified-inactivated virus (ZPIV) vaccine. Peripheral blood mononuclear cells were isolated using a standard procedure and kept frozen in liquid nitrogen until needed.

The sequence is built from TRBV12-3 or TRBV12-4 and TRBJ2-3; the D gene cannot be resolved reliably. The clonotype originates from an adult woman who received an inactivated Zika virus vaccine. The starting material was antigen-activated CD4+ T cells from blood, cultured, obtained during a Zika inactivated vaccine study. The CDR3 protein: CACRLPNTDTQYF. The nucleotide sequence reads TGTGCCTGTCGCCTTCCTAACACAGATACGCAGTATTTT.